Below are 29 T cell receptor beta chains sequenced from a single sample in a study of blood T cells in healthy people across ages. Through a sample-barcoded 5' primer and a J-beta primer mix, a second PCR was run for roughly 7 to 12 cycles. TCRdb called the 5' RACE reads again in MiXCR, with one record for every CDR3 protein. Of approximately 830,000 distinct CDR3 sequences in the sample, approximately 65% were seen once. Sequenced input: blood. The origin of the receptors is a man aged 30 to 39 in good health.

This rearrangement joins TRBV6-5 to TRBJ2-1, with D tentatively TRBD2 (7 bases). V gave up 0 bases and J gave up 10 bases, with 16 bases separating them. Germline V gives CDR1 MNHEY, CDR2 SVGAGI. The CDR3 consists of 15 residues. DNA of the CDR3: TGTGCCAGCAGTTACTCGAGGGGGGGGGTGTGGGAGCAGTTCTTC. It is translated as CASSYSRGGVWEQFF.

The table lists this clonotype with a few counts. The chain links TRBV6-2 or TRBV6-3 to TRBJ2-5, with D perhaps TRBD1 or TRBD2 (6 bases each). This CDR3 is 14 amino acids long. Deletions cut 6 bases from V and 4 bases from J, with 15 bases between. Germline loops: CDR1 MNHEY, CDR2 SVGEGT. The CDR3, as DNA: TGTGCCAGCAGCGGCTGGGGGGCAAGAGAGACCCAGTACTTC. It codes for CASSGWGARETQYF.

J is TRBJ1-1 and V is TRBV7-2, with a tentative D call TRBD1 (5 bases). The germline gives CDR1 SGHTA, CDR2 FQGNSA. The germline V and J ends were trimmed by 5 bases and 5 bases, with 18 bases remaining between them. The CDR3 spans 15 residues. The DNA of the CDR3 is TGTGCCAGCAGCCCTCAATGGGGGGTTGGAACTGAAGCTTTCTTT. Its translation is CASSPQWGVGTEAFF.

This sequence joins TRBV7-2 and TRBJ2-5; 12 nucleotides match TRBD2. The CDR3 has 17 residues. The V and J ends lost 2 bases and 3 bases, in that order; junction bases with no gene match: 7. Germline CDR1 reads SGHTA; CDR2 reads FQGNSA. The CDR3 DNA follows: TGTGCCAGCAGCTTACTAGCGGGGGGGGTTTTAAAAGAGACCCAGTACTTC. Its translation: CASSLLAGGVLKETQYF.

The CDR3 DNA is TGTGCCAGCAGCCATATAGCGGGGGGGCCAATTGCTGGGGCCAACGTCCTGACTTTC. Amino acid sequence: CASSHIAGGPIAGANVLTF. The chain employs TRBV4-2 and TRBJ2-6; 11 bases are shared with TRBD2. J was trimmed by 2 bases and V by 3 bases; bases with no gene match: 9. Per the germline V gene, CDR1 is LGHNA and CDR2 is YNFKEQ. The CDR3 covers 19 residues.

This clonotype was seen just once. V and J are TRBV7-9 and TRBJ1-4; TRBD1 matches at 10 bases. The CDR3 loop spans 15 amino acids. V trimming: 5 bases; J trimming: 8 bases; junction bases outside the gene matches: 8. Germline V gene data show CDR1 as SEHNR and CDR2 as FQNEAQ (reference sequence). The CDR3 nucleotides read TGTGCCAGCAGCCCCCGGGGGACAGGGGAAGAAAAACTGTTTTTT. Translating it yields CASSPRGTGEEKLFF.

This clonotype is a singleton in its sample. The chain is built from TRBV7-2 and TRBJ2-1; 7 nucleotides align to TRBD1. The better agreement between TRBJ2-7 and the DNA end casts doubt on the J call. Germline loops: CDR1 SGHTA, CDR2 FQGNSA. The CDR3 has 14 residues. This CDR3 is CASSLRGPGGEQYF. Written as DNA, the CDR3 is TGTGCCAGCAGCTTAAGGGGCCCAGGGGGCGAGCAGTACTTC.

The rearrangement joins TRBV6-2 or TRBV6-3 to TRBJ2-3; 10 bases line up with TRBD2. This CDR3 has 16 residues. Germline V lookup: CDR1 MNHEY, CDR2 SVGEGT. The J segment lost 6 bases and the V segment lost 6 bases, leaving 12 bases of the junction unmatched. The CDR3, as DNA: TGTGCCAGCAGAACTGGAGCGGGGGGGCCCAGTGATACGCAGTATTTT. Encoded protein: CASRTGAGGPSDTQYF.

This rearrangement joins TRBV29-1 to TRBJ1-2, with 7 bases fitting TRBD1. With 7 bases clipped from V and 5 bases from J, the junction kept 7 bases outside the gene matches. The germline gives CDR1 SQVTM, CDR2 ANQGSEA. This CDR3 is built from 12 residues. The CDR3 sequence: CSAPRGGYGYTF. The CDR3 DNA reads TGCAGCGCCCCCAGGGGGGGGTATGGCTACACCTTC.

This chain joins TRBV5-1 and TRBJ2-3; the D gene is possibly TRBD2 (7 bases). The CDR3 is 15 amino acids. V lost 1 base, J lost 6 bases, and 15 bases lay in between. CDR1 and CDR2 from the germline V gene are SGHRS and YFSETQ. The CDR3 loop is CASSLITGGGDTQYF. The CDR3 DNA reads TGCGCCAGCAGCTTGATTACGGGGGGCGGTGATACGCAGTATTTT.

The V gene is TRBV10-3, the J gene TRBJ2-3; TRBD1 matches at 9 bases. The CDR3 consists of 15 residues. The trim removed 0 bases at V and 4 bases at J, leaving 2 bases unmatched. Germline V CDR1 and CDR2: ENHRY, SYGVKD. The CDR3 coding sequence is TGTGCCATCAGTGAGTCACAGGGGGCGGCAGATACGCAGTATTTT. This translates into CAISESQGAADTQYF.

The chain links TRBV12-3 or TRBV12-4 to TRBJ1-1, with 11 bases fitting TRBD1. The V gene end was trimmed by 8 bases and the J gene end by 5 bases; junction bases not matched to a gene: 4. This CDR3 is 13 amino acids long. CDR3 sequence (DNA): TGTGCCAGCCACCGGGACAGGGGGACTGAAGCTTTCTTT. It specifies CASHRDRGTEAFF.

V usage is TRBV6-6 and J usage is TRBJ1-5, with 9 bases fitting TRBD1. With V trimmed by 6 bases and J by 0 bases, 9 bases remained unmatched. Germline V gene lookup returns CDR1 MNHNY and CDR2 SVGAGI (reference sequence). The CDR3 totals 17 residues. CDR3 in amino acids: CASRPGTGPYSNQPQHF. The CDR3 bases are TGTGCCAGCAGACCCGGGACAGGGCCATATAGCAATCAGCCCCAGCATTTT.

V usage is TRBV10-3 and J usage is TRBJ2-7; D might be TRBD1 or TRBD2, each matching 5 bases. V lost 4 bases and J lost 0, with 10 bases in between. The CDR3 runs 14 residues. Germline V gives CDR1 ENHRY, CDR2 SYGVKD. The CDR3 reads CAISGSGTSYEQYF. The DNA of the CDR3 is TGTGCCATCAGTGGGTCAGGGACCTCCTACGAGCAGTACTTC.

The genes are TRBV9 and TRBJ2-1; 7 bases fit TRBD2. Per germline, CDR1 SGDLS and CDR2 YYNGEE. V trimming: 5 bases; J trimming: 3 bases; junction bases outside the gene matches: 8. The CDR3 consists of 15 residues. The DNA for the CDR3 is TGTGCCAGCAGTTCTGCGGGGGTCGGCTACAATGAGCAGTTCTTC. Translated, it gives CASSSAGVGYNEQFF.

The chain is built from TRBV9 and TRBJ1-2, with 7 bases fitting TRBD1. The J segment lost 4 bases and the V segment lost 4 bases, leaving 13 bases of the junction unmatched. Germline V CDR1 and CDR2: SGDLS, YYNGEE. This CDR3 is 16 amino acids long. The CDR3: CASSTGEAAWGYGYTF. In DNA, the CDR3 is TGTGCCAGCAGCACAGGGGAGGCGGCTTGGGGCTATGGCTACACCTTC.

The rearrangement uses TRBV7-9 and TRBJ2-5, with 7 bases identical to TRBD2. The tail of the sequence fits TRBJ2-7 better, so the J call may be wrong. The CDR3 is made up of 15 amino acids. Germline CDR1 SEHNR, CDR2 FQNEAQ (reference sequence). This CDR3 is CASSSQLAKVYEQYF. CDR3 coding DNA: TGTGCCAGCAGCTCCCAACTAGCGAAGGTCTACGAGCAGTACTTC.

This clonotype has more than one count but fewer than ten. The chain recombines TRBV29-1 with TRBJ2-7; TRBD2 might be the D (6 bases). The ends were cut back, 0 bases at V and 5 bases at J, with 17 bases in the middle. The CDR3 length is 15 residues. CDR1 and CDR2 from the germline V gene are SQVTM and ANQGSEA. The CDR3 DNA reads TGCAGCGTTGAAGATAGAGGGGACGGGGGAGACGAGCAGTACTTC. Protein product: CSVEDRGDGGDEQYF.

This chain links TRBV6-2 or TRBV6-3 with TRBJ2-5, with D tentatively TRBD2 (5 bases). Germline CDR1 reads MNHEY; CDR2 reads SVGEGT. The CDR3 covers 12 residues. With 7 bases removed from V and 4 bases from J, the gap between germline ends came to 10 bases. CDR3 region: CASMDLGETQYF. The CDR3 coding sequence is TGTGCCAGCATGGACTTGGGAGAGACCCAGTACTTC.

The chain recombines TRBV7-8 with TRBJ2-7, with TRBD2 identical over 10 bases. V dropped 3 bases and J dropped 5; count of bases not matched to a gene: 10. Germline V CDR1 and CDR2: SGHVS, FQNEAQ. This CDR3 spans 16 amino acids. CDR3 sequence: CASSLGSAGGRNEQYF. In nucleotides, the CDR3 is TGTGCCAGCAGCTTGGGATCAGCGGGGGGGCGGAACGAGCAGTACTTC.

V is TRBV9 and J is TRBJ1-1, with 8 bases fitting TRBD1. This CDR3 has 12 amino acids. Germline values: CDR1 SGDLS, CDR2 YYNGEE. With V trimmed by 4 bases and J by 7 bases, 3 bases remained unmatched. CDR3 bases: TGTGCCAGCAGCCCTGGACAGGGTGAAGCTTTCTTT. It is translated as CASSPGQGEAFF.

V and J are TRBV5-1 and TRBJ2-7; 7 positions agree with TRBD1. CDR1 SGHRS and CDR2 YFSETQ come from the germline V gene. CDR3 length equals 13 residues. V lost 3 bases to trimming and J lost 6 bases; unmatched junction nucleotides: 6. The CDR3 DNA is TGCGCCAGCAGCTCGCAACAGGGGCGCGAGCAGTACTTC. The encoded protein is CASSSQQGREQYF.

This clonotype was recorded only once. The J gene is TRBJ1-6, the V gene TRBV4-2, with 11 bases matching TRBD1. The CDR3 is 16 residues long. Germline values: CDR1 LGHNA, CDR2 YNFKEQ. The V segment lost 4 bases and the J segment 6 bases; nucleotides outside the gene matches: 5. CDR3: CASSLGQGASNSPLHF. CDR3 nucleotide sequence: TGTGCCAGCAGCCTAGGACAGGGGGCAAGTAATTCACCCCTCCACTTT.

V gene TRBV7-9 combines with J gene TRBJ2-1; 7 nucleotides align to TRBD2. Germline V gene data show CDR1 as SEHNR and CDR2 as FQNEAQ (reference sequence). With 1 base clipped from V and 3 bases from J, the junction kept 3 bases outside the gene matches. The CDR3 runs to 15 residues. The CDR3 DNA sequence: TGTGCCAGCAGCTTAGTGACGGGGGGCTACAATGAGCAGTTCTTC. Its translation: CASSLVTGGYNEQFF.

The chain links TRBV28 to TRBJ2-1, with 8 bases matching TRBD1. Germline CDR1 reads MDHEN; CDR2 reads SYDVKM. The CDR3 runs to 16 residues. Trimming took 6 bases from V and 4 from J; bases not matched to a gene: 11. CDR3: CASRITGTGRYNEQFF. The CDR3, as DNA: TGTGCCAGCAGGATAACTGGGACAGGTCGTTACAATGAGCAGTTCTTC. Looking up the rest from reference TRBV28 and TRBJ2-1 gives the full variable domain: DVKVTQSSRYLVKRTGEKVFLECVQDMDHENMFWYRQDPGLGLRLIYFSYDVKMKEKGDIPEGYSVSREKKERFSLILESASTNQTSMYLCASRITGTGRYNEQFFGPGTRLTVL.

This rearrangement joins TRBV5-1 to TRBJ2-7; D possibly uses TRBD1 or TRBD2 (5 bases each). The CDR3 runs 15 residues. V lost 0 bases and J lost 2, with 12 bases in between. From germline, CDR1 is SGHRS and CDR2 YFSETQ. The CDR3 protein is CASSLGRDGPYEQYF. The CDR3 DNA reads TGCGCCAGCAGCTTGGGCCGGGACGGACCCTACGAGCAGTACTTC.

The rearrangement links TRBV7-9 to TRBJ1-2; 8 positions agree with TRBD1. The germline gives CDR1 SEHNR, CDR2 FQNEAQ (reference sequence). This CDR3 has 15 amino acids. V lost 5 bases, J lost 2 bases, and 7 bases stayed unmatched. CDR3 loop: CASSGRQGSNYGYTF. Here the CDR3 DNA reads TGTGCCAGCAGCGGACGACAGGGGTCAAACTATGGCTACACCTTC.

This sequence joins TRBV14 and TRBJ2-7; a weak D match, TRBD2 (6 bases). This CDR3 is built from 13 residues. The germline V gene encodes CDR1 SGHDN and CDR2 FVKESK. V gave up 1 base and J gave up 11 bases, with 15 bases separating them. This CDR3 reads CASSQVTPAGKYF. Here the CDR3 DNA reads TGTGCCAGCAGCCAAGTAACTCCCGCGGGGAAGTACTTC.

This clonotype was counted a single time. The chain combines TRBV28 with TRBJ2-2, with D perhaps TRBD1 (6 bases). CDR1 and CDR2 (germline): MDHEN, SYDVKM. There are 17 residues in the CDR3. V shed 5 bases and J shed 2 bases, with 18 bases lying between them. As DNA, the CDR3 is TGTGCCAGCAGTCAGGACAGCCTGGGGGACAACACCGGGGAGCTGTTTTTT. This sequence encodes CASSQDSLGDNTGELFF. The whole variable domain, filled in from reference TRBV28 and TRBJ2-2, reads DVKVTQSSRYLVKRTGEKVFLECVQDMDHENMFWYRQDPGLGLRLIYFSYDVKMKEKGDIPEGYSVSREKKERFSLILESASTNQTSMYLCASSQDSLGDNTGELFFGEGSRLTVL.